The present TCR beta chain was sequenced within a study of blood T cell repertoires in COVID-19. Across the study: Spain, Italy and the United States supplied samples that represented acute and convalescent COVID-19. From T cells, B-cell-depleted T cells, or PBMCs came the material, which was cDNA or gDNA.

Trimming took 6 bases from V and 4 from J; bases not matched to a gene: 8. In germline, CDR1 is MDHEN, CDR2 SYDVKM. CDR3 length: 15 amino acids. Original processing notes: It was from reference gene primer amplification that nucleated cell counts were estimated. TCRdb keeps only in-frame clones here, not all; method: immunoSEQ multiplex PCR. Clonal size and the V and J genes are those of that table, whereas D and trimming came from the DNA. The table has 270,000 or so clones, less than 90% seen once. The genes are TRBV28 and TRBJ1-2, with 10 bases that match TRBD1. The sequence was collected from a human donor in a cohort sampled during active COVID-19. The specimen was peripheral blood. The DNA of the CDR3 is TGTGCCAGCAGCAATTCCGACAGGGGGCTCTATGGCTACACCTTC. This gives the protein CASSNSDRGLYGYTF.